This entry features one T cell receptor (beta chain) sequence. The sample originates from a study of blood T cells in healthy people across ages. The V and J ends lost 3 bases and 5 bases respectively, with 12 bases between them. This CDR3 is built from 14 residues. Germline V CDR1 and CDR2: SGHAT, FQNNGV. Sample-barcoded 5' priming and a J-beta primer mix drove a second PCR of about 6 to 12 cycles. TCRdb re-derived calls from the 5' RACE reads in MiXCR, one entry per CDR3 protein. The data hold roughly 860,000 distinct CDR3 sequences, with around 68% observed a single time. The rearrangement joins TRBV11-2 to TRBJ2-3, with D uncertain. This sequence originates from a man aged 30-40 years in good health. The specimen sequenced was blood. The CDR3 DNA reads as TGTGCCAGCAGCTTCCCTGCAGGCATAGATACGCAGTATTTT. Translation gives CASSFPAGIDTQYF.